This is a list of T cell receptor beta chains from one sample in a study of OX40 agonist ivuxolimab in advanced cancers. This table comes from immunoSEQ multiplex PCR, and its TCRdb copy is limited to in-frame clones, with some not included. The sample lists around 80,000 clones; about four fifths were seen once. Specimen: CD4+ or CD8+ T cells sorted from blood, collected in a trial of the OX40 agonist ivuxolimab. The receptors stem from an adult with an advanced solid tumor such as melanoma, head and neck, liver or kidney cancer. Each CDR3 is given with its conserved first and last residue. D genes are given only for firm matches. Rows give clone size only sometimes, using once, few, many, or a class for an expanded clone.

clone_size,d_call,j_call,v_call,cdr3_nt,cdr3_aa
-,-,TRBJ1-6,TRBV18,TGTGCCAGCTCACCTGTCACGGATTCACCCCTCCACTTT,CASSPVTDSPLHF
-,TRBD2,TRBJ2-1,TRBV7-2,TGTGCCAGCAGCACTAGCGGGAACTCCTACAATGAGCAGTTCTTC,CASSTSGNSYNEQFF
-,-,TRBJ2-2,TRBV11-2,TGTGCCAGCAGCTTGACTAACACCGGGGAGCTGTTTTTT,CASSLTNTGELFF
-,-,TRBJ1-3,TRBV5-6,TGTGCCAGCAGCCCCCTGGGCTCTGGAAACACCATATATTTT,CASSPLGSGNTIYF
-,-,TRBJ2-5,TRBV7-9,TGTGCCAGCAGCTCGTCGAGGAGGATGGAGACCCAGTACTTC,CASSSSRRMETQYF
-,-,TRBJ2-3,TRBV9,TGTGCCAGCAGCGTAGGGGCTCTAGCTGGGCCCACAGATACGCAGTATTTT,CASSVGALAGPTDTQYF
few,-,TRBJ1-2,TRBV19,TGTGCCAGTAGTATAAGCAGGGGATATGGCTACACCTTC,CASSISRGYGYTF
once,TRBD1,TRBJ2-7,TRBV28,TGTGCCAGCAGTTTTTCTCTGGGTCCGGGACAGGGATCACACGAGCAGTACTTC,CASSFSLGPGQGSHEQYF
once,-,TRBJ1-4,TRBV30,TGTGCCTGGAGTGTAGGCACCCTAACCGGAAAACTGTTTTTT,CAWSVGTLTGKLFF
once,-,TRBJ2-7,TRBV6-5,TGTGCCAGCAGTTCCGACTATCCGGGACAAGCCTACGAGCAGTACTTC,CASSSDYPGQAYEQYF
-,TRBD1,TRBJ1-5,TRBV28,TGTGCCAGCAACCCGGCGGGGACAGGGATTTTGAGCAATCAGCCCCAGCATTTT,CASNPAGTGILSNQPQHF
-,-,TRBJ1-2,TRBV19,TGTGCCAGTAGTATAGGGGACTCCAACCCCACTAACTATGGCTACACCTTC,CASSIGDSNPTNYGYTF
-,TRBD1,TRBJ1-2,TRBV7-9,TGTGCCAGCAGCCGAACCGGGACAGGGGGCGGGAATGGCTACACCTTC,CASSRTGTGGGNGYTF
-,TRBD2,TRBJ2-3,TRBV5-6,TGTGCCAGCACCCGTGGGGGGGTGGCAGATACGCAGTATTTT,CASTRGGVADTQYF
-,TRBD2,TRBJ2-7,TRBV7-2,TGTGCCAGCAGCGCGGGACTAGCGGGAGTCCCCTACGAGCAGTACTTC,CASSAGLAGVPYEQYF
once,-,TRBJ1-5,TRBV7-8,TGTGCCAGCAGCCCGAGGGACTCAGGGAGCAATCAGCCCCAGCATTTT,CASSPRDSGSNQPQHF
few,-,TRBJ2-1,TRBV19,-,CASSGQGKFYNEQFF
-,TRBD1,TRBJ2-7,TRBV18,TGTGCCAGCTCACCCTTGCCCCCGGGACAGTCCTACGAGCAGTACTTC,CASSPLPPGQSYEQYF
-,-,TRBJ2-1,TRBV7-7,TGTGCCAGCAGCTTAGGTGTCACTTCTGAGCAGTTCTTC,CASSLGVTSEQFF
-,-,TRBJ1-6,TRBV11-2,TGTGCCAGCAGCGTCCGGGACACCTATAATTCACCCCTCCACTTT,CASSVRDTYNSPLHF
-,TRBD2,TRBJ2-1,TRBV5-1,TGCGCCAGCAGCTCAGGACTAGCACCCCATGAGCAGTTCTTC,CASSSGLAPHEQFF
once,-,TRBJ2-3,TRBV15,TGTGCCACCAGCAGAGGAGGGAGCACAGATACGCAGTATTTT,CATSRGGSTDTQYF
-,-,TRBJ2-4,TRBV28,TGTGCCAGCAGGGGGAGTGATCTGGGCGAAAACATTCAGTACTTC,CASRGSDLGENIQYF
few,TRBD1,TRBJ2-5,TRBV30,TGTGCCTGGAATAAGGACAGGGTCCGGGAGACCCAGTACTTC,CAWNKDRVRETQYF
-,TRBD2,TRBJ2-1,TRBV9,TGTGCCAGCAGCCCAGGGGCGGGAGGGTACAATGAGCAGTTCTTC,CASSPGAGGYNEQFF
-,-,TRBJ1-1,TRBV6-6,TGTGCCAGCAGTTACTCGAGAGGGAACACTGAAGCTTTCTTT,CASSYSRGNTEAFF
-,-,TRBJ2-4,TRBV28,TGTGCCAGCAGTTTAGCAGGGGTACTAGCCAAAAACATTCAGTACTTC,CASSLAGVLAKNIQYF
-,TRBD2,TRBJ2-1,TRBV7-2,TGTGCCAGCAGCTTAAGTGGGCTAGCGGGCCCGAGCTCCTACAATGAGCAGTTCTTC,CASSLSGLAGPSSYNEQFF
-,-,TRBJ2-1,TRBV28,TGTGCCAGCAGGACCCTCCTGGGGGCGAATGAGCAGTTCTTC,CASRTLLGANEQFF
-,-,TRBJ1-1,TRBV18,TGTGCCAGCTCACCCCAAGAACTGAACACTGAAGCTTTCTTT,CASSPQELNTEAFF
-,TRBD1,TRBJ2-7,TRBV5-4,TGTGCCAGCAGCACGGGACAGGGTACAGGCGAGCAGTACTTC,CASSTGQGTGEQYF
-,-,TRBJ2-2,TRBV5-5,TGTGCCAGCAGCCCTCGACAGTACACCGGGGAGCTGTTTTTT,CASSPRQYTGELFF
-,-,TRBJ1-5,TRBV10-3,TGTGCCATCAGCGTTGGGGCGGATCAGCCCCAGCATTTT,CAISVGADQPQHF
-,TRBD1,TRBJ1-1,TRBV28,TGTGCCAGCAGTTCGGGACAGACAAACACTGAAGCTTTCTTT,CASSSGQTNTEAFF
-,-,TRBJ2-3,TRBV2,TGTGCCAGCAGACGGAACACAGATACGCAGTATTTT,CASRRNTDTQYF
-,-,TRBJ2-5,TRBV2,TGTGCCAGCAGGAGGGGAAGGGCTCAAGAGACCCAGTACTTC,CASRRGRAQETQYF
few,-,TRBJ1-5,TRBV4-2,TGTGCCAGCAGCCAAGATACAGCAGGGATCAATCAGCCCCAGCATTTT,CASSQDTAGINQPQHF
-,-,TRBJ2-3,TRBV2,TGTGCCAGCAGTACCCCGGGACTCCGCACAGATACGCAGTATTTT,CASSTPGLRTDTQYF
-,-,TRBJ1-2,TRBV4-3,TGCGCCAGCAGCCAAGATCTGATCTCATCTTATGGCTACACCTTC,CASSQDLISSYGYTF
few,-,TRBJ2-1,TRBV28,TGTGCCAGCAAGAGTTACAATGAGCAGTTCTTC,CASKSYNEQFF
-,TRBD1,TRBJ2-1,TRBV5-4,TGTGCCAGCAGCCGGAGACAGGGAAGGGATGAGCAGTTCTTC,CASSRRQGRDEQFF
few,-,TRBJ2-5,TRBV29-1,TGCAGCGTCCGCCGCGCGGAAGAGACCCAGTACTTC,CSVRRAEETQYF
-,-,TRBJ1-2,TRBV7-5,TGTGTCGGGACGCGAGGCCGCAACTATGGCTACACCTTC,CVGTRGRNYGYTF